The following is a TCR beta chain sequence with its context. This CDR3 has 16 amino acids. Germline-derived CDR1 and CDR2 are MNHNS and SASEGT. V lost 2 bases to trimming and J lost 6 bases, with 14 bases between them. Authors' analysis steps: Amplification from reference gene primers served as the basis for estimated nucleated cell counts. Repertoires were generated with immunoSEQ multiplex PCR, while TCRdb's copy carries only in-frame clones and drops some. V, J and clone size derive from that table, while D and trimming were established from the DNA sequence. This sample carries over 45,000 clones, approximately 80% of them seen once, and the ten largest clones take 7.2%. This sample was included in a study of blood T cell repertoires in COVID-19. Study-wide context: The United States, Italy and Spain provided the acute and convalescent COVID-19 samples. T cells, B-cell-depleted T cells, or PBMCs provided the cDNA or gDNA that served as material.

Sequenced material: peripheral blood. This clonotype originated in a man aged 60 to 75 with acute or convalescent COVID-19. The rearrangement links TRBV6-1 to TRBJ1-6, with a tentative D call TRBD1 (5 bases). The CDR3 protein is CASSELGGQGNSPLHF. The CDR3 nucleotides read TGTGCCAGCAGTGAATTGGGAGGGCAGGGTAATTCACCCCTCCACTTT.